This entry features one TCR beta chain sequence. The data are from a study of T cell repertoires in cytomegalovirus infection. V lost 1 base and J lost 4, with 16 bases in between. The length of the CDR3 is 16 residues. Germline V gene data show CDR1 as LGHNA and CDR2 as YSLEER. Using its own MiXCR run on the reads, TCRdb lists one record per CDR3 protein. The sample consists of about 150,000 distinct CDR3 sequences, 23% of them appearing once. This sequence originates from a human donor in good health (CMV status not recorded). Some clones in this sample may be carry-over from other donors' samples. The chain combines TRBV4-3 with TRBJ1-2; a possible D gene is TRBD1 (5 bases). Specimen: PBMCs. The CDR3 DNA is TGCGCCAGCAGCCAAGCCTACCGGGACCCTTCCTATGGCTACACCTTC. Translated, it gives CASSQAYRDPSYGYTF.